This paragraph reports one T cell receptor (beta chain). Its antigen is unknown. This sample was included in a study of T-cell memory formation after mild COVID-19. Study-level results: Prior to infection, memory already included some responding clones, suggesting cross-reactive memory joined.

Sample barcodes and UMIs were carried by the TCR alpha and TCR beta cDNA libraries that 5'RACE generated with constant-segment primers. TCRdb re-called the 5' RACE reads through MiXCR, storing one row per CDR3 protein. The sample carries about 200,000 distinct CDR3 sequences, around 19% recorded once. The CDR3 spans 14 residues. Trimming took 5 bases from V and 4 from J; bases not matched to a gene: 6. Sequencing was done on a sample of PBMCs or a T cell subset sorted from them (not recorded which). The receptor's source is an adult woman who had mild COVID-19 (a few samples of this study predate the infection). Cell type and time point are not known. The rearrangement joins TRBV12-3 or TRBV12-4 to TRBJ1-1; 8 positions agree with TRBD1. CDR3 coding DNA: TGTGCCAGCAGTAGGGACAGGTCCGTCACTGAAGCTTTCTTT. Protein: CASSRDRSVTEAFF.